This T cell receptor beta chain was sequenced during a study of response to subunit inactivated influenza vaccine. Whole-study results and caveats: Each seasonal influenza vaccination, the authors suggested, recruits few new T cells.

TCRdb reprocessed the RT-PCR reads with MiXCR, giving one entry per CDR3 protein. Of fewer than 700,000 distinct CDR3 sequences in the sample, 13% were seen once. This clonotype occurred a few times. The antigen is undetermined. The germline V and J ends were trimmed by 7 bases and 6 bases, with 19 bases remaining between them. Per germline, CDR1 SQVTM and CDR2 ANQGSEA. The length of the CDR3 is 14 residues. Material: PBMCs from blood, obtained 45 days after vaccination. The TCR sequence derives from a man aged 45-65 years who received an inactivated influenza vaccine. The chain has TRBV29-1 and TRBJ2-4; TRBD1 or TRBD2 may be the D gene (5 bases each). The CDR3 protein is CSGLGTARGNIQYF. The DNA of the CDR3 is TGCAGCGGCTTGGGGACGGCTAGGGGAAACATTCAGTACTTC.